This T cell receptor (beta chain) was captured by sequencing in a study of blood T cell repertoires in COVID-19. Clones were read by immunoSEQ multiplex PCR, and TCRdb kept only the in-frame ones, dropping some. The repertoire has roughly 480,000 clones, 75% to 90% of them found once; the top ten carry roughly 0.84%. Germline CDR1 SGHNT, CDR2 YYREEE (reference sequence). Losses at the gene ends were 2 bases for V and 2 bases for J; bases not matched to a gene: 6. This CDR3 region has 15 residues. The chain has TRBV5-4 and TRBJ2-7, with 8 bases identical to TRBD2. The sequencing sample was made of peripheral blood. The TCR comes from a man aged 18 to 30 with COVID-19, enrolled during active disease. The CDR3 loop is CASSFPAGGTYEQYF. The DNA for the CDR3 is TGTGCCAGCAGCTTCCCCGCGGGGGGCACCTACGAGCAGTACTTC. The variable domain in full, with the rest retrieved from reference TRBV5-4 and TRBJ2-7, is ETGVTQSPTHLIKTRGQQVTLRCSSQSGHNTVSWYQQALGQGPQFIFQYYREEENGRGNFPPRFSGLQFPNYSSELNVNALELDDSALYLCASSFPAGGTYEQYFGPGTRLTVT.